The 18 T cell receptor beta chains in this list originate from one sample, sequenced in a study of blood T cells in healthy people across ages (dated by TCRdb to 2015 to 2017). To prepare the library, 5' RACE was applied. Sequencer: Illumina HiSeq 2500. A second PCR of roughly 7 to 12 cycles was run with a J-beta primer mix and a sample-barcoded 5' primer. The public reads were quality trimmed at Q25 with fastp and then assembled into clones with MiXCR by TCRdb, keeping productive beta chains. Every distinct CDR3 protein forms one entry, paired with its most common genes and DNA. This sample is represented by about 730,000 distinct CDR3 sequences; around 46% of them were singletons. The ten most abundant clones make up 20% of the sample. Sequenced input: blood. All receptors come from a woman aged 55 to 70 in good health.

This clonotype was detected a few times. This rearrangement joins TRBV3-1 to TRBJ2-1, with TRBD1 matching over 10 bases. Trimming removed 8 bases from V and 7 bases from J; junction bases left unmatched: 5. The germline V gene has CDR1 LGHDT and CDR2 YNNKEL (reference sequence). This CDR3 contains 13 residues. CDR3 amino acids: CASGTGAKNEQFF. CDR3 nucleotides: TGTGCCAGCGGGACAGGGGCGAAGAATGAGCAGTTCTTC.

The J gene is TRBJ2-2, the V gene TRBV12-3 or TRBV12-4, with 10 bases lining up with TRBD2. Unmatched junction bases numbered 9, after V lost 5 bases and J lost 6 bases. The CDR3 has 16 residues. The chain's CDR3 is CASSPISGGAPGELFF. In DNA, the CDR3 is TGTGCCAGCAGTCCCATCAGCGGGGGGGCCCCCGGGGAGCTGTTTTTT.

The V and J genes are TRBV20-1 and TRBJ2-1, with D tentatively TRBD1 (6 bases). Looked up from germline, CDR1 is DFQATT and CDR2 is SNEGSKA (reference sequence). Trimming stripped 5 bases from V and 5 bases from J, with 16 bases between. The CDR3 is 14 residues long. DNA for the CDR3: TGCAGTGCTGCCCAGGGGCGAGTCGACAATGAGCAGTTCTTC. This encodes CSAAQGRVDNEQFF.

The CDR3 loop reads CATRYGRGGSNEKLFF. The CDR3 nucleotides read TGTGCCACTCGATATGGGAGGGGAGGCTCTAATGAAAAACTGTTTTTT. This chain joins TRBV2 and TRBJ1-4; D perhaps matches TRBD1 (5 bases). This CDR3 spans 16 amino acids. V was pared by 10 bases and J by 3 bases, with 21 bases between. Germline V gene lookup returns CDR1 SNHLY and CDR2 FYNNEI.

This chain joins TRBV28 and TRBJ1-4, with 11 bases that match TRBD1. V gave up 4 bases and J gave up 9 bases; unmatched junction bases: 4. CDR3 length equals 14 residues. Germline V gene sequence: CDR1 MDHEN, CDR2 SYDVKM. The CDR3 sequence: CASSSGTGGKKLFF. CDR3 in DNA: TGTGCCAGCAGTTCCGGGACAGGGGGGAAAAAACTGTTTTTT. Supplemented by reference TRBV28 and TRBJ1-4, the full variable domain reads DVKVTQSSRYLVKRTGEKVFLECVQDMDHENMFWYRQDPGLGLRLIYFSYDVKMKEKGDIPEGYSVSREKKERFSLILESASTNQTSMYLCASSSGTGGKKLFFGSGTQLSVL.

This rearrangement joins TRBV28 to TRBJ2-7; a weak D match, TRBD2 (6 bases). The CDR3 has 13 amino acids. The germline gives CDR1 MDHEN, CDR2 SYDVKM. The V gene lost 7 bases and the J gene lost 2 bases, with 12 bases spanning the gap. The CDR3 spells CASMTSPAYEQYF. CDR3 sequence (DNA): TGTGCCAGCATGACTAGTCCCGCCTACGAGCAGTACTTC.

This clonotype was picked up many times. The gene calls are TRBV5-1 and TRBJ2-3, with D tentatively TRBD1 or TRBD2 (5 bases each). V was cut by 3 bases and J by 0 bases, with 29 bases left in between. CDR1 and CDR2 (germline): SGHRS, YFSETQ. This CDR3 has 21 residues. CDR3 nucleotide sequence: TGCGCCAGCAGCTACCAGAACCGGGACCGGATAAGCCTGACTAGCACAGATACGCAGTATTTT. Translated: CASSYQNRDRISLTSTDTQYF.

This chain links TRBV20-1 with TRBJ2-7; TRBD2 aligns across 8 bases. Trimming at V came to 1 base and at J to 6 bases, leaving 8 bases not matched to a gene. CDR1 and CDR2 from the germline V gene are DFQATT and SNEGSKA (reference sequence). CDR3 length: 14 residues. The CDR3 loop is CSARGTSGMREQYF. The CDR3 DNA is TGCAGTGCTAGAGGAACTAGCGGAATGCGCGAGCAGTACTTC.

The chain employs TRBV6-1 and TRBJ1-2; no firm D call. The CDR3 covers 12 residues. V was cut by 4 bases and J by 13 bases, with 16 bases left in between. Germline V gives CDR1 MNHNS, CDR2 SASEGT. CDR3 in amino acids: CASSVGFRSLTF. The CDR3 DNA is TGTGCCAGCAGTGTGGGCTTTAGGTCGCTCACCTTC.

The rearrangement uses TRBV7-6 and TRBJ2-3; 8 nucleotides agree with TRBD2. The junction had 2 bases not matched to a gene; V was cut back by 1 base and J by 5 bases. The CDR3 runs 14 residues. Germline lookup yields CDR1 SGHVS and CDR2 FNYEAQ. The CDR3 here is CASSLEAGVDTQYF. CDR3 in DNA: TGTGCCAGCAGCTTAGAAGCGGGGGTAGATACGCAGTATTTT. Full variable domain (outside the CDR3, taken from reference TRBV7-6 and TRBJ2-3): GAGVSQSPRYKVTKRGQDVALRCDPISGHVSLYWYRQALGQGPEFLTYFNYEAQQDKSGLPNDRFSAERPEGSISTLTIQRTEQRDSAMYRCASSLEAGVDTQYFGPGTRLTVL.

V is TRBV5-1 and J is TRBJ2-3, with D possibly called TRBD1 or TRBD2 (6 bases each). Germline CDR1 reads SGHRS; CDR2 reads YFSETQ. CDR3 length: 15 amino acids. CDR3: CTTSEGGYATDTQYF. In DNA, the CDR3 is TGCACCACTTCGGAGGGGGGCTACGCGACAGATACGCAGTATTTT. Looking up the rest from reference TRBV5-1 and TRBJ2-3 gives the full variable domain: KAGVTQTPRYLIKTRGQQVTLSCSPISGHRSVSWYQQTPGQGLQFLFEYFSETQRNKGNFPGRFSGRQFSNSRSEMNVSTLELGDSALYLCTTSEGGYATDTQYFGPGTRLTVL.

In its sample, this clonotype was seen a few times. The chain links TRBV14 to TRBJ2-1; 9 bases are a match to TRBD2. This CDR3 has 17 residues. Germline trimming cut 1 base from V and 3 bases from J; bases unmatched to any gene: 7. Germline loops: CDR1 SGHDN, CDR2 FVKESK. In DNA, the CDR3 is TGTGCCAGCAGCCAAGTGGGTAGCGGGAGTAACTACAATGAGCAGTTCTTC. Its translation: CASSQVGSGSNYNEQFF.

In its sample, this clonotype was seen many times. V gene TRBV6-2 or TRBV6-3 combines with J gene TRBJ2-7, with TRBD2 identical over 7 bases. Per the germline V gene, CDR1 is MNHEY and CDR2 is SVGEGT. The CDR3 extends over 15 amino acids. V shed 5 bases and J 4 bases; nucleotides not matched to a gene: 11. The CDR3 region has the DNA TGTGCCAGCAGTCTACTAGCGACGGAAGTTTACGAGCAGTACTTC. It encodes CASSLLATEVYEQYF.

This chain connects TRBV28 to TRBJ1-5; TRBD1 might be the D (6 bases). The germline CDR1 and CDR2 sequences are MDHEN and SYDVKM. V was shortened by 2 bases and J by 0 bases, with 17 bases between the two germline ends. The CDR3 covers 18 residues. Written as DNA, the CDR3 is TGTGCCAGCAGTTTACCGAATAGCTGGGGGCTTAGCAATCAGCCCCAGCATTTT. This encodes CASSLPNSWGLSNQPQHF.

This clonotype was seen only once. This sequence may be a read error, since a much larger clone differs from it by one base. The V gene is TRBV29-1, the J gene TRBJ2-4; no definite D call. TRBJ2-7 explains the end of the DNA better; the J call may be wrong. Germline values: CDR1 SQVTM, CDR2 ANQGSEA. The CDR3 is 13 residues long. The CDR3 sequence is CSASTYSRREQYF. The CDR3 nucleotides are TGCAGCGCCTCAACATATTCCCGTCGCGAGCAGTACTTC.

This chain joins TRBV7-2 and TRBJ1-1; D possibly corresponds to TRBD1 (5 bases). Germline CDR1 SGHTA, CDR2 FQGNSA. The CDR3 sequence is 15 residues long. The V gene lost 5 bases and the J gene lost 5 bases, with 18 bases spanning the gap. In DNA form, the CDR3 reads TGTGCCAGCAGCCTACTCCGGGGGGTAGGGACTGAAGCTTTCTTT. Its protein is CASSLLRGVGTEAFF.

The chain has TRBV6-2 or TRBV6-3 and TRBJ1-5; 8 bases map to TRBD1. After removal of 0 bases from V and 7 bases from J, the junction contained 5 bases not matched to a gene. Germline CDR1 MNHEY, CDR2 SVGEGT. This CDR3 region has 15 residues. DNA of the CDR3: TGTGCCAGCAGTTACTCGGACAGGGATGGCCAGCCCCAGCATTTT. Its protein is CASSYSDRDGQPQHF.

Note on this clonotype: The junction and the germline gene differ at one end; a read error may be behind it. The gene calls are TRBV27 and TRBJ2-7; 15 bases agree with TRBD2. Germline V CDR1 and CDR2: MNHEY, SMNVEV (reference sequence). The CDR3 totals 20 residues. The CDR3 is CAGSPFKRTSGRDQKDEQYF. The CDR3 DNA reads TGTGCCGGCAGTCCCTTCAAAAGGACTAGCGGGAGGGATCAGAAGGACGAGCAGTACTTC.